The source of this TCR beta chain is a study of low-dose radiotherapy and immunotherapy resistance in tumors. Study information: Participants in Cohort 2 were given 1 Gy per fraction every two weeks, for 13 Gy over 26 weeks. Patients took aspirin (300 mg orally, daily) for four cycles beginning at cycle 1 day 1.

The CDR3 is 20 amino acids. Trimming took 0 bases from V and 6 from J, leaving 26 bases between them. Germline values: CDR1 MGHRA, CDR2 YSYEKL. This clonotype was counted at least ten times. First-strand cDNA relied on TRAV- and TRBV-specific primers spanning alpha and beta chains. The authors amplified TCRs for 20 to 25 PCR cycles with a constant-region primer and a V-primer adapter. TCRdb reprocessed the reads with MiXCR, giving one entry per CDR3 protein. The data show 60,000 or so distinct CDR3 sequences, under 30% seen once. The time point is: after trial treatment. The treatment here: LDRT plus nivolumab, ipilimumab, low-dose cyclophosphamide and aspirin (RACIN trial).

The genes are TRBV4-1 and TRBJ2-2; TRBD1 or TRBD2 may be the D gene (7 bases each). This specimen consisted of PBMCs, obtained after low-dose radiotherapy plus immunotherapy. The source of this sequence is a male donor with prostate cancer. The CDR3 loop reads CASSQDRRGVGGDRAGELFF. CDR3 DNA: TGCGCCAGCAGCCAAGATCGTCGGGGGGTAGGGGGCGATCGGGCCGGGGAGCTGTTTTTT.